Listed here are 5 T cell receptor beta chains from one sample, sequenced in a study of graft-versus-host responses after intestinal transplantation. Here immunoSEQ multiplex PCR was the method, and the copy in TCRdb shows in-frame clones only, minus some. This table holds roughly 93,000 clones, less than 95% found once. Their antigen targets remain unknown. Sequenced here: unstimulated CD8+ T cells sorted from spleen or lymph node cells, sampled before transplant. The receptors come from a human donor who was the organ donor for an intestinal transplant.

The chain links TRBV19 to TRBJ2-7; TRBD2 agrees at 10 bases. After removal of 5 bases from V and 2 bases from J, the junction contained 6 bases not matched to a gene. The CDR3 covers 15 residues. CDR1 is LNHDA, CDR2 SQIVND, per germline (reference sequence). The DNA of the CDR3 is TGTGCCAGTAGTCCTAGCGGGGGTCCCACCTACGAGCAGTACTTC. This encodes CASSPSGGPTYEQYF.

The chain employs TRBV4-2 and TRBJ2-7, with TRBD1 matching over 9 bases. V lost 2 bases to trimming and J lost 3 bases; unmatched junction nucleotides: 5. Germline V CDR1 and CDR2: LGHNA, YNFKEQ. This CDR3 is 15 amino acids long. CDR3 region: CASSQPGQGIYEQYF. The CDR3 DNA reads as TGTGCCAGCAGCCAACCGGGACAGGGTATCTACGAGCAGTACTTC.

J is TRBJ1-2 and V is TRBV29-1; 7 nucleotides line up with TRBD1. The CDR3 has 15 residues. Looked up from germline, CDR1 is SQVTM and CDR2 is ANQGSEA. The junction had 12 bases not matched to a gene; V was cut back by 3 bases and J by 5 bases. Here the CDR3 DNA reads TGCAGCGTTGAGGACCGACAGGGAGGAATTTATGGCTACACCTTC. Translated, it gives CSVEDRQGGIYGYTF.

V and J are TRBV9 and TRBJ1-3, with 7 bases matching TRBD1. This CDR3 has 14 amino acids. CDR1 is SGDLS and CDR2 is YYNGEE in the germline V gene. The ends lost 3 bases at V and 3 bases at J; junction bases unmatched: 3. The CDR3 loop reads CASSGGTDGNTIYF. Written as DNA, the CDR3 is TGTGCCAGCAGCGGGGGGACAGATGGAAACACCATATATTTT.

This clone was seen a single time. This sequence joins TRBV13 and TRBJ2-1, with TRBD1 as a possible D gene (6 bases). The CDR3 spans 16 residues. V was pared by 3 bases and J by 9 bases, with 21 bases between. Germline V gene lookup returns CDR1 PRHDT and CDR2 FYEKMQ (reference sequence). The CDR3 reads CASSLDSRVPRGEQFF. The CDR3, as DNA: TGTGCCAGCAGCTTGGACAGTCGGGTCCCCCGAGGTGAGCAGTTCTTC.